This TCR beta chain was recovered during a study of CD8 T cells in ankylosing spondylitis. General study findings and limits: Prior literature has documented some motif variants in synovial fluid and blood from reactive arthritis. Characteristic, it appeared, of ankylosing spondylitis blood was a TCR beta motif of about eight highly homologous variants. Reportedly, matched ankylosing spondylitis synovial fluid was significantly enriched for disease-linked clones.

About this clonotype itself: Its specificity is unknown.

The CDR3 extends over 12 amino acids. The V end lost 3 bases, the J end lost 7 bases, and 9 bases lay between the germline ends. CDR1 is DFQATT, CDR2 SNEGSKA, per germline (reference sequence). Each CDR3 protein is one row after TCRdb ran MiXCR on the 5' RACE reads. This sample has around 150,000 distinct CDR3 sequences, with roughly 31% found just once. The chain links TRBV20-1 to TRBJ1-4, with a possible D match to TRBD1 (6 bases). Source material: synovial fluid, either unsorted or a sorted T cell fraction (not recorded which). This receptor was obtained from a male donor with ankylosing spondylitis. This CDR3 reads CSASRGLEKLFF. The CDR3 DNA follows: TGCAGTGCTAGCAGGGGACTTGAAAAACTGTTTTTT.